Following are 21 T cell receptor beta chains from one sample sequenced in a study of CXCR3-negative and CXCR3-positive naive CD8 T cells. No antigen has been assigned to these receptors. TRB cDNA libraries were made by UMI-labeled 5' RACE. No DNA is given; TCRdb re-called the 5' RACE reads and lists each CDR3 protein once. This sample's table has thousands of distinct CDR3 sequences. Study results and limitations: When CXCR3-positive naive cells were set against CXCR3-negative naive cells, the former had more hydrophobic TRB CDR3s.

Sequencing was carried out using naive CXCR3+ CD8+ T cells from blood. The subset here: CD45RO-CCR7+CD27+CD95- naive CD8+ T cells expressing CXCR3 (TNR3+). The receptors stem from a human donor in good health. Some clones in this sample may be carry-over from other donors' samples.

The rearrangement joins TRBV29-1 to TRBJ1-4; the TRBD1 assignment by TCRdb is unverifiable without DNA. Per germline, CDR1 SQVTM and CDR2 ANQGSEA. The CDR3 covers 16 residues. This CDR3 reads CSVEDRSGAFNEKLFF.

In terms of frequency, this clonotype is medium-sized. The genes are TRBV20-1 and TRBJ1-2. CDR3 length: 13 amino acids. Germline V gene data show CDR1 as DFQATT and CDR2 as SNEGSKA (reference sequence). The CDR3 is CSARDRGSYGYTF.

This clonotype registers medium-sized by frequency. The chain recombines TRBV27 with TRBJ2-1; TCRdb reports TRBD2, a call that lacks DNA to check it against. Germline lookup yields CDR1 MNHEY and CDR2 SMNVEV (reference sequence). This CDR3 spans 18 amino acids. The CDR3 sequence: CASSPDSAGGPIDNEQFF.

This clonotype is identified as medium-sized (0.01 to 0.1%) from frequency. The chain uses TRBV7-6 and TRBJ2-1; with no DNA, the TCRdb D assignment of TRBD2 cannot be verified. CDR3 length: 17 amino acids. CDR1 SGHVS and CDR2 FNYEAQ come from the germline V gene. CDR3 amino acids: CASSLDLGSGSYNEQFF.

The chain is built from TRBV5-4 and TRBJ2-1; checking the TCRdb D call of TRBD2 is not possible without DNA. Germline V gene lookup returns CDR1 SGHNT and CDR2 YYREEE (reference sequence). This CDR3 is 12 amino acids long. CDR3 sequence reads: CASSLSGTSGFF. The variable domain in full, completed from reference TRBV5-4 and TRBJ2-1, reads ETGVTQSPTHLIKTRGQQVTLRCSSQSGHNTVSWYQQALGQGPQFIFQYYREEENGRGNFPPRFSGLQFPNYSSELNVNALELDDSALYLCASSLSGTSGFFGPGTRLTVL.

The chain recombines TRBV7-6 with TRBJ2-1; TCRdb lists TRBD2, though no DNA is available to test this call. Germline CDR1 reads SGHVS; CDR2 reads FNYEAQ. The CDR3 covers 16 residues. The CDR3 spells CASSPGTSTTYNEQFF.

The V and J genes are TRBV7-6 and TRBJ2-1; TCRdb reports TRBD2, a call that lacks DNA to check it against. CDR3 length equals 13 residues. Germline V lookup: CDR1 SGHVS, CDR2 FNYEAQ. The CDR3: CASSSGSYNEQFF.

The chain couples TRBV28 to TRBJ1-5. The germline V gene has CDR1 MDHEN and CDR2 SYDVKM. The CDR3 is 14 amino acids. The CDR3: CASSSLDSNQPQHF.

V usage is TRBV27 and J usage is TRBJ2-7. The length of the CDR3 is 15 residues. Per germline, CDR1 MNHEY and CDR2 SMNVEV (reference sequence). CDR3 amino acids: CASSLSTGSSYEQYF.

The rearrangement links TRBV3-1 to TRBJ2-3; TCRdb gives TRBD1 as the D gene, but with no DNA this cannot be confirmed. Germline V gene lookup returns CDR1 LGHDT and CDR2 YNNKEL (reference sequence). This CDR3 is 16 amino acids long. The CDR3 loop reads CASSHLPGLNTDTQYF.

The CDR3 protein is CSVHSLEDTQYF. V usage is TRBV29-1 and J usage is TRBJ2-3. The CDR3 loop spans 12 amino acids. Germline CDR1 SQVTM, CDR2 ANQGSEA.

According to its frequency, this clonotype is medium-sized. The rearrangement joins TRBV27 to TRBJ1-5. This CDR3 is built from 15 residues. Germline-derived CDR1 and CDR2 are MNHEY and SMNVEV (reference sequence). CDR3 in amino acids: CASSFSGMGNQPQHF.

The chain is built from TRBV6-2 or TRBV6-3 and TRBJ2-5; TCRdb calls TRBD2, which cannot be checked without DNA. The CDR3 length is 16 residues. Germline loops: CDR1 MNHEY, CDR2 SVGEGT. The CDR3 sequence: CASSVLTGLAGETQYF.

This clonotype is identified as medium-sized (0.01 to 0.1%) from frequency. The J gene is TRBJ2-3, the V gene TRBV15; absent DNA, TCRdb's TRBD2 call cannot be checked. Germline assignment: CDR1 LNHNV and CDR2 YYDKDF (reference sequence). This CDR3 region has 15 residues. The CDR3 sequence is CATSRGYGGADTQYF.

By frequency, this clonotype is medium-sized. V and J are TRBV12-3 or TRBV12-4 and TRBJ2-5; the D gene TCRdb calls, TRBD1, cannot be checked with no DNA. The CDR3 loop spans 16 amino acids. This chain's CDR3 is CASSSTDTKRGETQYF.

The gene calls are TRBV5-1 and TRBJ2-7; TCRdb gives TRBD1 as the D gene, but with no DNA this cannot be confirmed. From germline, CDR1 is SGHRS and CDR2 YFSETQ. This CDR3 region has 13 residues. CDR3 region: CASSWDTGYEQYF.

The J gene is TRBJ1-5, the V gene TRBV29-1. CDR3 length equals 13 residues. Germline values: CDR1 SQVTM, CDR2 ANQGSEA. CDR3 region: CSVEAVPGQPQHF.

CDR3: CASSLVDRGRDEQFF. The rearrangement links TRBV11-3 to TRBJ2-1; the D gene TCRdb calls, TRBD1, cannot be checked with no DNA. The CDR3 length is 15 residues. Per germline, CDR1 SGHNT and CDR2 YENEEA. The entire variable domain, with the rest obtained from reference TRBV11-3 and TRBJ2-1, is as follows: EAGVVQSPRYKIIEKKQPVAFWCNPISGHNTLYWYLQNLGQGPELLIRYENEEAVDDSQLPKDRFSAERLKGVDSTLKIQPAELGDSAVYLCASSLVDRGRDEQFFGPGTRLTVL.

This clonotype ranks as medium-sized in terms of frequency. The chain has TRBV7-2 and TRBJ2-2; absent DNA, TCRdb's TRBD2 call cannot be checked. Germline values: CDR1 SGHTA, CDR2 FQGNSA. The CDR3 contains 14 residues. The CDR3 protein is CASSLRGSPGELFF.

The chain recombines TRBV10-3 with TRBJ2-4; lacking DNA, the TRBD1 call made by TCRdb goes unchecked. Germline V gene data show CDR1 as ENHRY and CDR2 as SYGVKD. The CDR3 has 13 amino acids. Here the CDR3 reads CAIRGTGENIQYF.

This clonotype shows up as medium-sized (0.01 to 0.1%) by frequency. The CDR3 here is CASSAAGGTYNEQFF. This chain connects TRBV19 to TRBJ2-1; with no DNA, the TCRdb D assignment of TRBD2 cannot be verified. The CDR3 loop spans 15 amino acids. The germline V gene encodes CDR1 LNHDA and CDR2 SQIVND (reference sequence).